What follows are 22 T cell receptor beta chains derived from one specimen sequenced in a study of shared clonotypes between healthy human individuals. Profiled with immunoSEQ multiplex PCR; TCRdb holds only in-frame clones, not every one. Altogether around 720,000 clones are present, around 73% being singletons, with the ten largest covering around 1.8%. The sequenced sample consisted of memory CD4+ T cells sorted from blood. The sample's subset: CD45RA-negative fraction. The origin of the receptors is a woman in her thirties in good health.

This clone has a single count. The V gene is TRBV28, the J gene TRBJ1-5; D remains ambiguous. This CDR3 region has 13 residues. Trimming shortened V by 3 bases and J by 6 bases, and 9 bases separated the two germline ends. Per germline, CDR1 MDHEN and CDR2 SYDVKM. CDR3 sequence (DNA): TGTGCCAGCAGTTTCCAAATAGGTCAGCCCCAGCATTTT. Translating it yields CASSFQIGQPQHF.

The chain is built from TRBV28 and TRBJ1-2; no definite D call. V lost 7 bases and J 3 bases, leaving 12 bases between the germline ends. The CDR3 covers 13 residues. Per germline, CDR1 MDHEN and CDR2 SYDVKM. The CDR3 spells CASTYQGHYGYTF. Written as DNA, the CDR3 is TGTGCCAGCACTTACCAAGGGCACTATGGCTACACCTTC.

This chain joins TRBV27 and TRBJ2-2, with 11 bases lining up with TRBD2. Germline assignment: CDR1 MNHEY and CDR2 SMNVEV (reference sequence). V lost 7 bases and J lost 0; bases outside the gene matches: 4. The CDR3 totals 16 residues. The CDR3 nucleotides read TGTGCCAGCAAGAGACTAGCGGGGTCGAACACCGGGGAGCTGTTTTTT. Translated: CASKRLAGSNTGELFF.

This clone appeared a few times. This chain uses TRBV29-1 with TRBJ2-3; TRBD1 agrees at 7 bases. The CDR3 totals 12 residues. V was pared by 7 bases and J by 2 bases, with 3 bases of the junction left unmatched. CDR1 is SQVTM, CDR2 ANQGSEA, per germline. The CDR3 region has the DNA TGCAGCGCCGGGACAGCCACAGATACGCAGTATTTT. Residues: CSAGTATDTQYF.

CDR3: CAVGRVLLAYNEQFF. CDR3 bases: TGTGCCGTAGGCAGGGTCCTTCTCGCTTACAATGAGCAGTTCTTC. The chain uses TRBV28 and TRBJ2-1; D is possibly TRBD1 (5 bases). The CDR3 loop spans 15 amino acids. The V gene's germline CDR1 is MDHEN and CDR2 SYDVKM. V was pared by 11 bases and J by 4 bases, with 21 bases between.

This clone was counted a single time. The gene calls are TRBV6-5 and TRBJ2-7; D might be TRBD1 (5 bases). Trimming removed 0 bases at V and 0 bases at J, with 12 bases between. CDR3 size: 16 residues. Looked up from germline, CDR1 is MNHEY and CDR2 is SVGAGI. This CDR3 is CASSYSVQGSSYEQYF. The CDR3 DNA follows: TGTGCCAGCAGTTACTCGGTTCAGGGCAGCTCCTACGAGCAGTACTTC.

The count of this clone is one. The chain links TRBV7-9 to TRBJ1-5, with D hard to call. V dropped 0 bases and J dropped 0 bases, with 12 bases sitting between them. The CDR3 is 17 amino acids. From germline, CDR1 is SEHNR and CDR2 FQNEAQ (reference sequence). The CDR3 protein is CASSLAMSDYSNQPQHF. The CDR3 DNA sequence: TGTGCCAGCAGCTTAGCGATGTCAGACTATAGCAATCAGCCCCAGCATTTT.

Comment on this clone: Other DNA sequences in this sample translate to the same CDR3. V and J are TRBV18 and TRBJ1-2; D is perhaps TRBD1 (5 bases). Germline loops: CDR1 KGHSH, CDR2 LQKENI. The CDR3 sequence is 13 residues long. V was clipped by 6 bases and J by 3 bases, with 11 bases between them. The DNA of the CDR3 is TGTGCCAGCTCCCCCGACAGCGACTATGGCTACACCTTC. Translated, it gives CASSPDSDYGYTF.

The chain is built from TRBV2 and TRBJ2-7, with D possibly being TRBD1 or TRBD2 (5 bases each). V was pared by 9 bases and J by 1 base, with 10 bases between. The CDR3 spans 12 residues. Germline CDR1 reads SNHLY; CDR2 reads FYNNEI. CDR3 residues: CARRDGSYEQYF. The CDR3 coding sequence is TGTGCCAGGAGGGACGGGTCCTACGAGCAGTACTTC.

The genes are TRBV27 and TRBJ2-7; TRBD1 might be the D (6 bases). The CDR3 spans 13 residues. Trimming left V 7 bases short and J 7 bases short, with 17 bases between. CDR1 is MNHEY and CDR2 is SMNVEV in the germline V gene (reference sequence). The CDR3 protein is CASMHRDTREQYF. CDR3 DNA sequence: TGTGCCAGCATGCACCGGGACACGAGGGAGCAGTACTTC.

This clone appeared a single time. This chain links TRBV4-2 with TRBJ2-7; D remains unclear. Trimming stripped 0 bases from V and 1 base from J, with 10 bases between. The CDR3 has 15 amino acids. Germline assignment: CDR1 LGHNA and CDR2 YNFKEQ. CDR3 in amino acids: CASSQDAGVSYEQYF. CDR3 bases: TGTGCCAGCAGCCAAGATGCAGGCGTATCCTACGAGCAGTACTTC.

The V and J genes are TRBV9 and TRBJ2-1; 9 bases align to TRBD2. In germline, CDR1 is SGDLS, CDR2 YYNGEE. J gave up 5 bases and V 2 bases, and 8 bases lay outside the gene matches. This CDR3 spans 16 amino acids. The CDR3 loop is CASSVTGTSSHNEQFF. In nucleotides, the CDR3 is TGTGCCAGCAGCGTGACCGGGACTAGCAGCCACAATGAGCAGTTCTTC. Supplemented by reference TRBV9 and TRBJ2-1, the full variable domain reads DSGVTQTPKHLITATGQRVTLRCSPRSGDLSVYWYQQSLDQGLQFLIQYYNGEERAKGNILERFSAQQFPDLHSELNLSSLELGDSALYFCASSVTGTSSHNEQFFGPGTRLTVL.

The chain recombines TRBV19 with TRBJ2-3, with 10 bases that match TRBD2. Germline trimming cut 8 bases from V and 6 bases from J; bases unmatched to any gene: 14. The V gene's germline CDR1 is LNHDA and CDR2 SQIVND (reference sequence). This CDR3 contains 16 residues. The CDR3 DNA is TGTGCCAGTGGGCGGGGGGCTAGCGGGAGTGCGGATACGCAGTATTTT. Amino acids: CASGRGASGSADTQYF.

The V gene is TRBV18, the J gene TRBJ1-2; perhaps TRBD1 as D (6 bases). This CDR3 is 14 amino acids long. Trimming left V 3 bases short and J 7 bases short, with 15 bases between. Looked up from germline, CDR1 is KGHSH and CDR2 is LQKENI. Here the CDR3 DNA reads TGTGCCAGCTCACCGCTCAGGGGAGTAGGTGGCTACACCTTC. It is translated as CASSPLRGVGGYTF.

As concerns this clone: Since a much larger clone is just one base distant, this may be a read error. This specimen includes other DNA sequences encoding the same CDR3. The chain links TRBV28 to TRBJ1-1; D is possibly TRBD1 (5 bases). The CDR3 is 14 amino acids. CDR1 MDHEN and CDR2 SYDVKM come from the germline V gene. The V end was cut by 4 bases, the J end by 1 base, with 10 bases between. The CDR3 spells CASSSGHPNTEAFF. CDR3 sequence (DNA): TGTGCCAGCAGTTCCGGACATCCGAACACTGAAGCTTTCTTT.

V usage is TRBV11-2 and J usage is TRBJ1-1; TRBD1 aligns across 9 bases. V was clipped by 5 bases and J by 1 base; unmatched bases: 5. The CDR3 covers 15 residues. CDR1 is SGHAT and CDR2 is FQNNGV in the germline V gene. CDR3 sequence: CASSPSDRGNTEAFF. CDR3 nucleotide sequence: TGTGCCAGCAGCCCCTCGGACAGGGGGAACACTGAAGCTTTCTTT. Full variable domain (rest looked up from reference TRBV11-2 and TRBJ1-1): EAGVAQSPRYKIIEKRQSVAFWCNPISGHATLYWYQQILGQGPKLLIQFQNNGVVDDSQLPKDRFSAERLKGVDSTLKIQPAKLEDSAVYLCASSPSDRGNTEAFFGQGTRLTVV.

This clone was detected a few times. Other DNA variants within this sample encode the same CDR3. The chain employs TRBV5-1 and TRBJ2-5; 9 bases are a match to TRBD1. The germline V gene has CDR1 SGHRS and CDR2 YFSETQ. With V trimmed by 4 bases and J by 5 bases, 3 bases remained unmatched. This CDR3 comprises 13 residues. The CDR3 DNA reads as TGCGCCAGCAGCGGGGGGACAGGGGAGACCCAGTACTTC. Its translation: CASSGGTGETQYF.

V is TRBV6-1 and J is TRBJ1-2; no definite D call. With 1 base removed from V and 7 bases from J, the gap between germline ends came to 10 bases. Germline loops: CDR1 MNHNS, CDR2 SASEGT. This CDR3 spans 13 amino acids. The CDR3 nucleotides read TGTGCCAGCAGTGAAGGGCGGCATTTTGGCTACACCTTC. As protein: CASSEGRHFGYTF.

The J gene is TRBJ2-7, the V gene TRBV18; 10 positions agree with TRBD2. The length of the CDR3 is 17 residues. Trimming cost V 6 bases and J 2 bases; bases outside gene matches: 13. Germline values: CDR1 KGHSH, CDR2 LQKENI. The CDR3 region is CASSSNTVAGGAYEQYF. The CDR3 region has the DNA TGTGCCAGCTCGTCCAACACGGTAGCGGGAGGCGCCTACGAGCAGTACTTC.

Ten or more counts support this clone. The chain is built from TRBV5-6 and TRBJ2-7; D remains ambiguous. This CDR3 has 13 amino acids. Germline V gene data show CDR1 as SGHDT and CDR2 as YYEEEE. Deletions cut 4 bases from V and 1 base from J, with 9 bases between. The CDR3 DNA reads TGTGCCAGCAGCCCCGCAGAATCCTACGAGCAGTACTTC. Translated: CASSPAESYEQYF. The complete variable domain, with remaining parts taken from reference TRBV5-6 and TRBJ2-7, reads DAGVTQSPTHLIKTRGQQVTLRCSPKSGHDTVSWYQQALGQGPQFIFQYYEEEERQRGNFPDRFSGHQFPNYSSELNVNALLLGDSALYLCASSPAESYEQYFGPGTRLTVT.

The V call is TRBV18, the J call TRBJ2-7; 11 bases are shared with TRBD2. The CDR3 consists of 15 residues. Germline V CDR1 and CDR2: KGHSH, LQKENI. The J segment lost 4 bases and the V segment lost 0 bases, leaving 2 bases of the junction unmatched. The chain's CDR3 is CASSPPGTSGYEQYF. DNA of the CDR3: TGTGCCAGCTCACCACCGGGGACTAGCGGTTACGAGCAGTACTTC.

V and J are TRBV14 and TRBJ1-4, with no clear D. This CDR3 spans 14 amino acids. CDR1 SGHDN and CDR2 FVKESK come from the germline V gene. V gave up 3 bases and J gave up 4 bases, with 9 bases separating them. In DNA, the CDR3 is TGTGCCAGCAGCCATGTGGGGATTAATGAAAAACTGTTTTTT. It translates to CASSHVGINEKLFF.